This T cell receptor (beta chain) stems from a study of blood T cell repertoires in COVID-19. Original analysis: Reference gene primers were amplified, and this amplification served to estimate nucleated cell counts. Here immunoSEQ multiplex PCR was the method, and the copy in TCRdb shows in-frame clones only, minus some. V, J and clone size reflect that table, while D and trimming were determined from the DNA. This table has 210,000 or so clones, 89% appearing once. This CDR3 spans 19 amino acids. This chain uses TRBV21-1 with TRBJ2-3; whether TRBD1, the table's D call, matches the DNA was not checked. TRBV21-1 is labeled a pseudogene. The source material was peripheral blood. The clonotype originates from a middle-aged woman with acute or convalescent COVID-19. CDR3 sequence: CASQQPPDRVNRNTDTQYF. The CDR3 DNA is TGTGCCAGCCAGCAACCCCCGGACAGGGTGAACCGGAACACAGATACGCAGTATTTT.